What follows is one TCR beta chain and its context. This entry comes from a study of blood T cell repertoires in COVID-19. Using immunoSEQ multiplex PCR, the repertoire was profiled, and TCRdb retains in-frame clones only, with some absent. The table shows approximately 76,000 clones, with about 88% occurring only once. V dropped 3 bases and J dropped 10 bases, with 19 bases sitting between them. Germline V gene sequence: CDR1 SEHNR, CDR2 FQNEAQ (reference sequence). The CDR3 runs 15 residues. Sequenced sample: peripheral blood. The sequence was obtained from a human donor in a cohort sampled during active COVID-19. The J gene is TRBJ2-1, the V gene TRBV7-9; possibly TRBD2 for D (5 bases). The CDR3 region has the DNA TGTGCCAGCAGCTTTTTCCATGTCGATCCGGGAGAGCAGTTCTTC. This codes for CASSFFHVDPGEQFF.